Presented here are 6 T cell receptor beta chains from one specimen sequenced in a study of T cell repertoires in cytomegalovirus infection. TCRdb called the reads again in MiXCR, with one record for every CDR3 protein. The table has roughly 100,000 distinct CDR3 sequences, more than 15% seen once. The material sequenced was PBMCs. These receptors were collected from a human donor in good health (CMV status not recorded). Some clones in this sample may be carry-over from other donors' samples.

This clonotype was found a few times. The chain links TRBV2 to TRBJ2-1, with D perhaps matching TRBD1 (6 bases). The germline CDR1 and CDR2 sequences are SNHLY and FYNNEI. The germline V and J ends were trimmed by 5 bases and 5 bases, with 13 bases remaining between them. The CDR3 consists of 14 residues. The CDR3: CASSSQGPHNEQFF. Here the CDR3 DNA reads TGTGCCAGCAGTTCACAGGGCCCCCACAATGAGCAGTTCTTC.

This clonotype was seen repeatedly, ten times or more. CDR3 sequence reads: CAREGGVYNEQFF. DNA for the CDR3: TGTGCCAGAGAGGGGGGGGTCTACAATGAGCAGTTCTTC. The chain uses TRBV7-2 and TRBJ2-1; possibly TRBD2 for D (7 bases). The V gene's germline CDR1 is SGHTA and CDR2 FQGNSA. The CDR3 loop spans 13 amino acids. Trimming removed 9 bases at V and 3 bases at J, with 12 bases between.

This clonotype occurred a few times. The chain joins TRBV25-1 to TRBJ2-1; D is possibly TRBD1 (5 bases). The CDR3 covers 13 residues. Per germline, CDR1 MGHDK and CDR2 SYGVNS. The ends were cut back, 4 bases at V and 7 bases at J, with 11 bases in the middle. The CDR3 region is CASSGYQGNEQFF. The CDR3 DNA follows: TGTGCCAGCAGTGGCTACCAGGGTAATGAGCAGTTCTTC.

V and J are TRBV7-9 and TRBJ2-7, with D unresolved. Germline V gives CDR1 SEHNR, CDR2 FQNEAQ (reference sequence). Between the trimmed V and J ends, which lost 4 bases and 5 bases, there was a span of 9 bases. CDR3 size: 12 residues. The CDR3 region is CASSSLGNEQYF. CDR3 sequence (DNA): TGTGCCAGCAGCTCTCTAGGGAACGAGCAGTACTTC.

This clonotype was seen more than once but under ten times. Here the CDR3 DNA reads TGTGCCAGCAGCGTAGGGGGGACTAGCTCCTACGAGCAGTACTTC. Translated: CASSVGGTSSYEQYF. This chain joins TRBV9 and TRBJ2-7; TRBD2 aligns across 8 bases. CDR3 length equals 15 residues. V shed 0 bases, J shed 0 bases, and the junction held 2 bases outside the gene matches. The germline CDR1 and CDR2 sequences are SGDLS and YYNGEE.

The chain has TRBV20-1 and TRBJ2-3; D not resolved. Germline V gene lookup returns CDR1 DFQATT and CDR2 SNEGSKA (reference sequence). Trimming shortened V by 1 base and J by 2 bases, and 19 bases separated the two germline ends. There are 17 residues in the CDR3. This CDR3 reads CSARGPGLPSHTDTQYF. CDR3 nucleotides: TGCAGTGCTAGAGGTCCGGGCCTGCCTTCCCACACAGATACGCAGTATTTT.